These T cell receptor beta chains were read from a single sample in a study of a mutant IDH1 vaccine in newly diagnosed glioma. Their specific antigens are unknown. Measured with immunoSEQ multiplex PCR; TCRdb has only the in-frame clones, and not every one. The sample includes over 45,000 clones, about 71% of them seen just once. The source material was PBMCs, sampled from a glioma patient whose treatment included an IDH1 peptide vaccine. These receptors were collected from a man aged 45-60 years with glioma. Both conserved end residues are part of each CDR3. D genes are given only for firm matches. The size entry is marked missing in some rows and otherwise reads once, few, many or a size class.

>.|TRBV10-3|.|TRBJ1-3
CAISESDSYSGNTIYF
TGTGCCATCAGTGAGTCGGACTCATACTCTGGAAACACCATATATTTT
>.|TRBV5-5|.|TRBJ2-1
CASTNSLTRDEQFF
TGTGCCAGCACCAACTCCCTAACGCGGGATGAGCAGTTCTTC
>.|TRBV9|.|TRBJ1-3
CAIPIGNTIYF
TGTGCCATTCCTATTGGAAACACCATATATTTT
>.|TRBV6-5|.|TRBJ1-1
CASSPTPMNTEAFF
TGTGCCAGCAGCCCCACTCCCATGAACACTGAAGCTTTCTTT
>.|TRBV29-1|.|TRBJ1-1
CSVATHTWTEAFF
TGCAGCGTTGCGACCCATACCTGGACTGAAGCTTTCTTT
>.|TRBV5-4|.|TRBJ1-2
CASFGPGFYGYTF
TGTGCCAGCTTTGGCCCGGGGTTCTATGGCTACACCTTC
>.|TRBV15|TRBD1|TRBJ2-1
CATSRSGTGINWDSNRWDYNEQFF
TGTGCCACCAGCAGGAGCGGGACAGGGATTAATTGGGACTCAAACCGATGGGACTACAATGAGCAGTTCTTC
>.|TRBV9|TRBD1|TRBJ2-1
CASSAEDRGHNEQFF
TGTGCCAGCAGCGCCGAGGACAGGGGACACAATGAGCAGTTCTTC
>few|TRBV4-1|.|TRBJ1-1
CASSRVTENTEAFF
TGCGCCAGCAGCCGGGTGACAGAGAACACTGAAGCTTTCTTT
>.|TRBV29-1|.|TRBJ2-7
CSVDRGNGYEQYF
TGCAGCGTTGATAGGGGAAACGGGTACGAGCAGTACTTC
>few|TRBV14|.|TRBJ2-7
CASSLPGGSEQYF
TGTGCCAGCAGCCTCCCAGGAGGGAGCGAGCAGTACTTC
>.|TRBV6-1|.|TRBJ1-5
CASSLIQGGGQPQHF
TGTGCCAGCAGTCTTATACAGGGAGGCGGTCAGCCCCAGCATTTT
>few|TRBV5-6|.|TRBJ1-1
CASSLGFDTEAFF
TGTGCCAGCAGCTTGGGGTTCGACACTGAAGCTTTCTTT
>.|TRBV19|TRBD1|TRBJ1-4
CASSSLDRGKEKLFF
TGTGCCAGTAGTTCCCTTGACAGGGGAAAAGAAAAACTGTTTTTT
>.|TRBV30|TRBD2|TRBJ2-3
CAWSRLAGGDTQYF
TGTGCCTGGAGCCGCCTAGCGGGGGGTGATACGCAGTATTTT
>.|TRBV2|.|TRBJ2-5
CASSELGARGETQYF
TGTGCCAGCAGTGAATTAGGGGCCCGTGGAGAGACCCAGTACTTC
>.|TRBV13|TRBD2|TRBJ2-7
CASSPGTSGGTREQYF
TGCGCCAGCAGCCCTGGGACTAGCGGGGGGACTAGGGAGCAGTACTTC
>once|TRBV6-5|.|TRBJ1-2
CASSYSAGRVGYTF
TGTGCCAGCAGTTACTCAGCGGGGAGGGTTGGCTACACCTTC
>.|TRBV19|.|TRBJ1-1
CASSTPGDMNTEAFF
TGTGCCAGTAGTACGCCAGGGGACATGAACACTGAAGCTTTCTTT
>.|TRBV5-5|.|TRBJ1-5
CASSLGGDQPQHF
TGTGCCAGCAGCTTGGGCGGTGATCAGCCCCAGCATTTT